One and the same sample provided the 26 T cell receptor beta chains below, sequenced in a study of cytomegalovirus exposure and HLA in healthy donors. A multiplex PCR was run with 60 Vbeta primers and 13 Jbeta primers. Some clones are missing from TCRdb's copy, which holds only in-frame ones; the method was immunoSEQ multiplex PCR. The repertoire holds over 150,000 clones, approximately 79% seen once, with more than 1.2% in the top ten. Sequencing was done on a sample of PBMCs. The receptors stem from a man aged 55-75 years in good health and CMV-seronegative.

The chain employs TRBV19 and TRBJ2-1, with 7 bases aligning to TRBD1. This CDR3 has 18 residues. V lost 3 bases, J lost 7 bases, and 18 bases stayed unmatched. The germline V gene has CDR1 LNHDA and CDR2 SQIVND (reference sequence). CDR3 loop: CASSIGRQGFTLGNEQFF. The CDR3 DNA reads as TGTGCCAGTAGTATCGGTAGACAGGGCTTTACATTGGGGAATGAGCAGTTCTTC.

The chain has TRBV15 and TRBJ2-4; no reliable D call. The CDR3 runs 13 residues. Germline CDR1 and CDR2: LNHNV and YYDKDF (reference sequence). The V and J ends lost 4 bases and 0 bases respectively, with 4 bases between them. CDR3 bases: TGTGCCACCAGCACGGTAGCCAAAAACATTCAGTACTTC. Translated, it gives CATSTVAKNIQYF.

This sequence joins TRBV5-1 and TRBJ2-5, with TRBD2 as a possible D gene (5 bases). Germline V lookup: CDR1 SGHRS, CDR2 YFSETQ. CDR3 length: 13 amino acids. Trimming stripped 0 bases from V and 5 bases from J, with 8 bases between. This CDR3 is CASSLGLLETQYF. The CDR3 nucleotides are TGCGCCAGCAGCTTGGGACTACTGGAGACCCAGTACTTC.

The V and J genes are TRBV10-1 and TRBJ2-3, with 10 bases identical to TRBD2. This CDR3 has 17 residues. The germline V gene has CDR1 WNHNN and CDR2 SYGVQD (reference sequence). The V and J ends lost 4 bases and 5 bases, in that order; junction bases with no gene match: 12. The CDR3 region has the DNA TGCGCCAGCAGTGCCCCCTCACTAGCGGGAATGGGAGATACGCAGTATTTT. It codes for CASSAPSLAGMGDTQYF.

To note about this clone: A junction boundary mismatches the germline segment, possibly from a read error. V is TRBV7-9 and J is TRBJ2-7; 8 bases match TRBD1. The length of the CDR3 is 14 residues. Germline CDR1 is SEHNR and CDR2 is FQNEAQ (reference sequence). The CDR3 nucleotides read TGTTCCAGCAGCTGGGGACAGGCTTCCTACGAGCAGTACTTC. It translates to CSSSWGQASYEQYF.

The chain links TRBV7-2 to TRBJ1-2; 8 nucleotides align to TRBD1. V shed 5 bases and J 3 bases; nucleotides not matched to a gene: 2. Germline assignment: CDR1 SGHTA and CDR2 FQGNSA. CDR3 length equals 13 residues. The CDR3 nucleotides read TGTGCCAGCAGCCCACAGGGGGACTATGGCTACACCTTC. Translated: CASSPQGDYGYTF.

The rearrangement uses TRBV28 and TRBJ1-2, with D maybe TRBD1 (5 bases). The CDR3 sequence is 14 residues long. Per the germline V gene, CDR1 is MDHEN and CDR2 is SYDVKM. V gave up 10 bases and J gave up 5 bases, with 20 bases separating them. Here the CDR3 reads CAISPLTPGYGYTF. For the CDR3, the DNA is TGTGCCATTTCCCCCTTAACCCCAGGGTATGGCTACACCTTC.

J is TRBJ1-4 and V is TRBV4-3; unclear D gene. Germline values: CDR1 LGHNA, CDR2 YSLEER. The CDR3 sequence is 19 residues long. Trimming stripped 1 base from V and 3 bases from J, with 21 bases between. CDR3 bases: TGCGCCAGCAGCCAAGTAAGTTGCCTGGGTGGGGAGTCTAATGAAAAACTGTTTTTT. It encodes CASSQVSCLGGESNEKLFF.

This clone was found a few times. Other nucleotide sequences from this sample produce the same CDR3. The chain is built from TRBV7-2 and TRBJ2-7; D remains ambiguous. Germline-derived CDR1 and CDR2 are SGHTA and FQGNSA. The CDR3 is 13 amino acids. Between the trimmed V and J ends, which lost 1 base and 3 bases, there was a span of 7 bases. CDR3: CASSLGQFYEQYF. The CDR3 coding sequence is TGTGCCAGCAGCTTAGGGCAGTTCTACGAGCAGTACTTC.

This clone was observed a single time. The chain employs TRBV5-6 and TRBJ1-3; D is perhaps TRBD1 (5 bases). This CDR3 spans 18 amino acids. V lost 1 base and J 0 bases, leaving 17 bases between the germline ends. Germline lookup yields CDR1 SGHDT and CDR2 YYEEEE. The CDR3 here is CASSLRGIGSNSGNTIYF. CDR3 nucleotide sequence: TGTGCCAGCAGCTTGAGGGGAATAGGGTCCAACTCTGGAAACACCATATATTTT.

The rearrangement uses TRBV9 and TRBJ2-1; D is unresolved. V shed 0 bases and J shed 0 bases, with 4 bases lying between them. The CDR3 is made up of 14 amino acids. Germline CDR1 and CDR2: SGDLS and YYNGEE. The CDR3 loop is CASSVGPSYNEQFF. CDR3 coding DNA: TGTGCCAGCAGCGTAGGGCCCTCCTACAATGAGCAGTTCTTC.

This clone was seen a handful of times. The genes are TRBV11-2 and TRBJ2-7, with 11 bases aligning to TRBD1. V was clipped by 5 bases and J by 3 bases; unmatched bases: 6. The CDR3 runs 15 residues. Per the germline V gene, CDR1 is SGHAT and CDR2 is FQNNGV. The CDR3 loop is CASSIGQGAFYEQYF. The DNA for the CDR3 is TGTGCCAGCAGCATTGGACAGGGGGCCTTCTACGAGCAGTACTTC. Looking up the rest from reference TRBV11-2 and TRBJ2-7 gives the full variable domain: EAGVAQSPRYKIIEKRQSVAFWCNPISGHATLYWYQQILGQGPKLLIQFQNNGVVDDSQLPKDRFSAERLKGVDSTLKIQPAKLEDSAVYLCASSIGQGAFYEQYFGPGTRLTVT.

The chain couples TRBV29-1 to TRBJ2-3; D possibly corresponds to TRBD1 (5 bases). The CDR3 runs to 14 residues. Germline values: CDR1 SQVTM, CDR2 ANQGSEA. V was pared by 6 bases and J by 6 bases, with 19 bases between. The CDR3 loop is CSVAGRVGWDTQYF. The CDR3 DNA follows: TGCAGCGTGGCAGGCAGGGTTGGTTGGGATACGCAGTATTTT.

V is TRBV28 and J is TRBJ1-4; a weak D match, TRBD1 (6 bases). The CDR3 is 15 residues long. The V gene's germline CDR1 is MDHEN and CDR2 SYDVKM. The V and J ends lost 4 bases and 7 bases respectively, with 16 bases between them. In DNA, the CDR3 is TGTGCCAGCAGTTCCCCGGGGGGGGGCGGTGAAAAACTGTTTTTT. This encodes CASSSPGGGGEKLFF.

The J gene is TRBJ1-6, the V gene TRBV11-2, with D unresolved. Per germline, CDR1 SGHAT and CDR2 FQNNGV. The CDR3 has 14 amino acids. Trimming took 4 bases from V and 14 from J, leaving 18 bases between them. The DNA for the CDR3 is TGTGCCAGCAGCTCCGACCCCCAGGTCTTAACCCTCCACTTT. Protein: CASSSDPQVLTLHF.

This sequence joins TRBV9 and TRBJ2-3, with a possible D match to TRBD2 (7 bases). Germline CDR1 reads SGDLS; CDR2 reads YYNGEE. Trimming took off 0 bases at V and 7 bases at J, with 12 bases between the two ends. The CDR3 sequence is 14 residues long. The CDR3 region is CASSVVGGGYTQYF. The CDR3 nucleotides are TGTGCCAGCAGCGTAGTAGGGGGGGGTTATACGCAGTATTTT.

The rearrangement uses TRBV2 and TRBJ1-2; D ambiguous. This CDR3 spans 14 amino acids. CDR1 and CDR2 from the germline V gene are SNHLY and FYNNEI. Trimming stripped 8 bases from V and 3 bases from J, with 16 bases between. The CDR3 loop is CASSQVTLDYGYTF. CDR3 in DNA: TGTGCCAGCTCGCAGGTTACACTGGACTATGGCTACACCTTC.

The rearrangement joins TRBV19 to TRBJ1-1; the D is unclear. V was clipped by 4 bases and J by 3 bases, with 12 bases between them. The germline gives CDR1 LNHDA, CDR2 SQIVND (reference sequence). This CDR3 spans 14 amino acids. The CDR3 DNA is TGTGCCAGTAGTAATGAGGCAGAAGACACTGAAGCTTTCTTT. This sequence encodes CASSNEAEDTEAFF.

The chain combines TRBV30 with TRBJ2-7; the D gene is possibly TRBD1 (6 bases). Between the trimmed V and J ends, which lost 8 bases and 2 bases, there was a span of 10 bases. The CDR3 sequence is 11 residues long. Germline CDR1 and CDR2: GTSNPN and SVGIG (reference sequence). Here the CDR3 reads CAGTGTYEQYF. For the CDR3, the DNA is TGTGCCGGAACAGGGACCTACGAGCAGTACTTC.

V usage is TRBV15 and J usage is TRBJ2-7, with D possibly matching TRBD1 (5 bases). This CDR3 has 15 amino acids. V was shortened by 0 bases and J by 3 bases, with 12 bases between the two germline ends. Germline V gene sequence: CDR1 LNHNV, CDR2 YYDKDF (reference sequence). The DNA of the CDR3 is TGTGCCACCAGCAGAGAGACCTTCCAGGGCTACGAGCAGTACTTC. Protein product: CATSRETFQGYEQYF.

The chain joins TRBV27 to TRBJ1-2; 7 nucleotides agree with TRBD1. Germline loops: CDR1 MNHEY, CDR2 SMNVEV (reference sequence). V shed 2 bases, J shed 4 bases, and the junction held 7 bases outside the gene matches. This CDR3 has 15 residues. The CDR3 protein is CASSLGQGGPYGYTF. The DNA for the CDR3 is TGTGCCAGCAGTTTAGGCCAGGGGGGACCCTATGGCTACACCTTC.

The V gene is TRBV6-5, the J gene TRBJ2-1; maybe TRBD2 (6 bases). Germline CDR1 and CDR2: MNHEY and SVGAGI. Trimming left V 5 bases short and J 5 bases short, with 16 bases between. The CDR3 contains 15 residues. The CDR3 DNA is TGTGCCAGCAGTCCCTCACTAGCCCGGAACAATGAGCAGTTCTTC. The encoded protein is CASSPSLARNNEQFF.

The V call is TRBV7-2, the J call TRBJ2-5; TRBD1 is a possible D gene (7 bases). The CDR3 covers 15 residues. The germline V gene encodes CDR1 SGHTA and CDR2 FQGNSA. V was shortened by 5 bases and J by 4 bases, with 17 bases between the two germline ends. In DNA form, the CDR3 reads TGTGCCAGCAGCCCGCAGGGGGGAGGCGGAGAGACCCAGTACTTC. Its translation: CASSPQGGGGETQYF.

CDR3 coding DNA: TGTGCCAGCAGCTTAGATAGCGGACTAGCGGGGTCGGAGACCCAGTACTTC. Residues: CASSLDSGLAGSETQYF. The gene calls are TRBV11-3 and TRBJ2-5; TRBD2 matches at 12 bases. The CDR3 has 17 amino acids. The V gene's germline CDR1 is SGHNT and CDR2 YENEEA. With V trimmed by 0 bases and J by 5 bases, 7 bases remained unmatched.

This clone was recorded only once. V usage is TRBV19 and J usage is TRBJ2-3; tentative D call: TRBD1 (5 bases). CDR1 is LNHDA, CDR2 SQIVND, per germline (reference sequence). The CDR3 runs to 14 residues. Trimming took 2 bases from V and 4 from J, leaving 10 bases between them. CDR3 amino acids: CASSIIGAADTQYF. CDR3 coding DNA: TGTGCCAGTAGTATAATTGGGGCGGCAGATACGCAGTATTTT. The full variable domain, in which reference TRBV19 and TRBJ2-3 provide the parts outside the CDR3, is DGGITQSPKYLFRKEGQNVTLSCEQNLNHDAMYWYRQDPGQGLRLIYYSQIVNDFQKGDIAEGYSVSREKKESFPLTVTSAQKNPTAFYLCASSIIGAADTQYFGPGTRLTVL.

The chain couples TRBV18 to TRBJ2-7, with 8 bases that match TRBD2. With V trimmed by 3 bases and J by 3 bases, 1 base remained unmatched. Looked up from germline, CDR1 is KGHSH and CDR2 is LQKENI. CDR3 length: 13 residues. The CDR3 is CASSPSGGYEQYF. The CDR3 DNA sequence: TGTGCCAGCTCACCCAGCGGGGGCTACGAGCAGTACTTC.